This entry lists 15 T cell receptor beta chains sequenced from one sample in a study of technical replicates of blood from a handful of donors. The protocol was immunoSEQ multiplex PCR, while the TCRdb copy is restricted to in-frame clones and leaves out a portion. Of roughly 14,000 clones listed, over 70% are singletons. The sequenced material came from PBMCs. The receptors were sampled from a human donor in good health.

The chain has TRBV27 and TRBJ2-2; weak D call: TRBD2 (6 bases). This CDR3 is built from 17 residues. V dropped 0 bases and J dropped 7 bases, with 18 bases sitting between them. From germline, CDR1 is MNHEY and CDR2 SMNVEV (reference sequence). The CDR3 coding sequence is TGTGCCAGCAGTTTATCAGTGGGGGGTGTTGGTATCGGGGAGCTGTTTTTT. Encoded protein: CASSLSVGGVGIGELFF.

This chain joins TRBV6-4 and TRBJ2-1; TRBD2 agrees at 8 bases. Trimming at V came to 2 bases and at J to 6 bases, leaving 0 bases not matched to a gene. Germline CDR1 is MRHNA and CDR2 is SNTAGT. The CDR3 has 13 residues. The CDR3 loop reads CASSDGTSNEQFF. CDR3 coding DNA: TGTGCCAGCAGTGACGGGACTAGCAATGAGCAGTTCTTC.

The V gene is TRBV19, the J gene TRBJ1-5; maybe TRBD1 (6 bases). V dropped 4 bases and J dropped 9 bases, with 16 bases sitting between them. This CDR3 has 14 amino acids. In germline, CDR1 is LNHDA, CDR2 SQIVND (reference sequence). For the CDR3, the DNA is TGTGCCAGTAGTACGGTAGGGGGTAAGATGCCCCAGCATTTT. Amino acids: CASSTVGGKMPQHF.

The table lists this clone with a few counts. The V call is TRBV9, the J call TRBJ2-2; D is uncertain. Germline assignment: CDR1 SGDLS and CDR2 YYNGEE. The CDR3 consists of 14 residues. Trimming shortened V by 4 bases and J by 0 bases, and 7 bases separated the two germline ends. This CDR3 reads CASSIQTNTGELFF. The DNA of the CDR3 is TGTGCCAGCAGCATCCAGACGAACACCGGGGAGCTGTTTTTT.

The chain carries TRBV19 and TRBJ1-5, with TRBD1 identical over 9 bases. The germline V gene encodes CDR1 LNHDA and CDR2 SQIVND (reference sequence). The ends lost 8 bases at V and 6 bases at J; junction bases unmatched: 8. The CDR3 totals 14 residues. The CDR3 DNA sequence: TGTGCCAGTGGGACACAGGGGGCCGCTCAGCCCCAGCATTTT. It is translated as CASGTQGAAQPQHF.

The gene calls are TRBV5-1 and TRBJ2-1; perhaps TRBD2 as D (6 bases). Trimming cost V 3 bases and J 1 base, with 14 bases left between them. This CDR3 spans 16 amino acids. CDR1 is SGHRS, CDR2 YFSETQ, per germline. Here the CDR3 reads CASSYDGSGSYNEQFF. CDR3 bases: TGCGCCAGCAGCTATGACGGGAGTGGTTCCTACAATGAGCAGTTCTTC.

CDR3 region: CASSSPSRGSGNTIYF. The CDR3 DNA reads as TGTGCCAGCAGCTCTCCTTCGCGGGGGTCTGGAAACACCATATATTTT. The chain carries TRBV6-6 and TRBJ1-3; a possible D gene is TRBD1 (5 bases). This CDR3 is 16 amino acids long. Germline CDR1 and CDR2: MNHNY and SVGAGI (reference sequence). Between the trimmed V and J ends, which lost 6 bases and 1 base, there was a span of 16 bases.

This chain uses TRBV6-5 with TRBJ2-7; D might be TRBD1 (5 bases). This CDR3 has 14 residues. Per the germline V gene, CDR1 is MNHEY and CDR2 is SVGAGI. V lost 6 bases to trimming and J lost 0 bases, with 12 bases between them. The chain's CDR3 is CASSPFQGSYEQYF. The CDR3 DNA reads TGTGCCAGCAGCCCGTTTCAGGGCTCCTACGAGCAGTACTTC.

This chain links TRBV25-1 with TRBJ1-2, with 9 bases identical to TRBD1. Germline-derived CDR1 and CDR2 are MGHDK and SYGVNS. The CDR3 length is 13 residues. V lost 9 bases to trimming and J lost 7 bases; unmatched junction nucleotides: 9. CDR3 DNA sequence: TGTGCCAGTGGGACAGGGACCCTATCTGGCTACACCTTC. This translates into CASGTGTLSGYTF.

The table lists this clone with a few counts. V usage is TRBV6-1 and J usage is TRBJ2-1; D might be TRBD1 (5 bases). V shed 1 base and J shed 0 bases, with 7 bases lying between them. Germline V CDR1 and CDR2: MNHNS, SASEGT. The CDR3 is 15 amino acids. CDR3 sequence: CASSEVQGSYNEQFF. DNA for the CDR3: TGTGCCAGCAGTGAAGTGCAGGGCTCCTACAATGAGCAGTTCTTC.

This clone was picked up a small number of times. The chain employs TRBV6-1 and TRBJ1-5; no definite D call. V lost 6 bases to trimming and J lost 3 bases, with 12 bases between them. Germline V CDR1 and CDR2: MNHNS, SASEGT. CDR3 length equals 14 residues. The CDR3 here is CASRAGDINQPQHF. CDR3 coding DNA: TGTGCCAGCAGAGCCGGGGATATCAATCAGCCCCAGCATTTT.

The count of this clone is one. The rearrangement links TRBV4-2 to TRBJ2-7; 7 nucleotides agree with TRBD1. CDR3 length: 18 amino acids. CDR1 and CDR2 from the germline V gene are LGHNA and YNFKEQ. Unmatched junction bases numbered 13, after V lost 0 bases and J lost 2 bases. The DNA for the CDR3 is TGTGCCAGCAGCCAAGACGGTATCTCGCAGGGGGACACCTACGAGCAGTACTTC. Protein product: CASSQDGISQGDTYEQYF.

This rearrangement joins TRBV7-3 to TRBJ2-1; TRBD2 matches at 8 bases. V shed 8 bases and J 0 bases; nucleotides not matched to a gene: 6. Germline V gene data show CDR1 as SGHTA and CDR2 as FQGTGA. This CDR3 contains 15 residues. The CDR3 region has the DNA TGTGCCAGCGGAATAGCGGGACTCTCCTACAATGAGCAGTTCTTC. This encodes CASGIAGLSYNEQFF.

This clone came up once. The V call is TRBV5-1, the J call TRBJ2-3, with TRBD2 matching 13 bases. Trimming removed 4 bases from V and 2 bases from J; junction bases left unmatched: 10. CDR3 length: 18 residues. In germline, CDR1 is SGHRS, CDR2 YFSETQ. CDR3 sequence (DNA): TGCGCCAGCAGCCAGACCCCCGGGACTAGCGGGGTCACAGATACGCAGTATTTT. It encodes CASSQTPGTSGVTDTQYF.

This chain joins TRBV30 and TRBJ2-7; 8 bases are shared with TRBD1. The V gene's germline CDR1 is GTSNPN and CDR2 SVGIG (reference sequence). The length of the CDR3 is 13 residues. With V trimmed by 0 bases and J by 3 bases, 1 base remained unmatched. The DNA for the CDR3 is TGTGCCTGGAGTGTAACAGGGGGCTACGAGCAGTACTTC. Translated, it gives CAWSVTGGYEQYF.